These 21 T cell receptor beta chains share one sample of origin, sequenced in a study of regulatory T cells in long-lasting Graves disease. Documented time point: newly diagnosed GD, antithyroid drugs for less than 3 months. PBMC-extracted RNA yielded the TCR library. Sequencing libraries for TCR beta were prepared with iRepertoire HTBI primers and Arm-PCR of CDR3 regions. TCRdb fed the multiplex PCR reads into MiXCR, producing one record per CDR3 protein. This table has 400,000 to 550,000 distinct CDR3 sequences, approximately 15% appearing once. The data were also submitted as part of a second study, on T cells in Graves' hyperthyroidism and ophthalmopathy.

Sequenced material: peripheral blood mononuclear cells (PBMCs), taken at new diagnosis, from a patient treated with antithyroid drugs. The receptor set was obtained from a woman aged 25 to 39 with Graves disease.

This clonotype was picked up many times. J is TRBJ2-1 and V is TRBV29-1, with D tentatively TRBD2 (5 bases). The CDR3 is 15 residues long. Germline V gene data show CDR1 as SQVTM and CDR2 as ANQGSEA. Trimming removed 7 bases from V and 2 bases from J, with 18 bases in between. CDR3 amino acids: CSGKSSGGAYNEQFF. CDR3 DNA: TGCAGCGGAAAATCCAGCGGTGGCGCCTACAATGAGCAGTTCTTC.

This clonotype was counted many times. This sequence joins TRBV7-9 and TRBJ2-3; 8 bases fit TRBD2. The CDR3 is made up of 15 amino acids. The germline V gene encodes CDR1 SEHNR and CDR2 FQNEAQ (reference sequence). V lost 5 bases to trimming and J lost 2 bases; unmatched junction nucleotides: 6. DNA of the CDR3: TGTGCCAGCAGCCAGGCGGGAGGATCCACAGATACGCAGTATTTT. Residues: CASSQAGGSTDTQYF.

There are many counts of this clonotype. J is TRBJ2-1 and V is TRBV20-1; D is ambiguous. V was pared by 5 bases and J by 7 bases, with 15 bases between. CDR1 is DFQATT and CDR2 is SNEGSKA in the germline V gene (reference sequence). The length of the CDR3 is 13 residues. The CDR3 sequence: CSAPAVGLNEQFF. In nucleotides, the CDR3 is TGCAGTGCTCCGGCCGTGGGGTTGAATGAGCAGTTCTTC.

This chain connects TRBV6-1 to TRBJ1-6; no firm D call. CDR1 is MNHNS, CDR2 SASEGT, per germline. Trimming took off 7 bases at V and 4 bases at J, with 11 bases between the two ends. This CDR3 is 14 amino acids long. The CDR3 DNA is TGTGCCAGCATCCGGACGGGGTATAATTCACCCCTCCACTTT. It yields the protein CASIRTGYNSPLHF.

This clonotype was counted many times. The CDR3 reads CASSLWGAANTEAFF. CDR3 nucleotide sequence: TGTGCCAGCAGTTTATGGGGGGCAGCGAACACTGAAGCTTTCTTT. The gene calls are TRBV12-3 or TRBV12-4 and TRBJ1-1; TRBD1 might be the D (6 bases). V lost 2 bases and J 1 base, leaving 11 bases between the germline ends. The CDR3 totals 15 residues.

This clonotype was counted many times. In nucleotides, the CDR3 is TGTGCCAGCAGCTGGACAGGGATGGGAAGTAATGAGCAGTTCTTC. Its protein is CASSWTGMGSNEQFF. V is TRBV7-3 and J is TRBJ2-1; 8 positions match TRBD1. Per germline, CDR1 SGHTA and CDR2 FQGTGA. The V gene end was trimmed by 4 bases and the J gene end by 7 bases; junction bases not matched to a gene: 9. The CDR3 is 15 amino acids.

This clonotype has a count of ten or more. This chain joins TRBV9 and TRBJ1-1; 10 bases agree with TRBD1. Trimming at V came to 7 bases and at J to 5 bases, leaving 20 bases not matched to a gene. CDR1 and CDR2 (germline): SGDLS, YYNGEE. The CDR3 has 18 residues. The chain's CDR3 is CASRSRGDRGQPGTEAFF. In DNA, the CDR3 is TGTGCCAGCCGCTCCCGAGGGGACAGGGGCCAGCCGGGGACTGAAGCTTTCTTT.

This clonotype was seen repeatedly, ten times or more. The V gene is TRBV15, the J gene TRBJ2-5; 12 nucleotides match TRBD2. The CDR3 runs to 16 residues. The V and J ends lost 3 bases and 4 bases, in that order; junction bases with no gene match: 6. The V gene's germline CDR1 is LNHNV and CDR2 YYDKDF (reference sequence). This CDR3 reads CATSSGGLAGRETQYF. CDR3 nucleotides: TGTGCCACCAGCAGTGGAGGACTAGCGGGGAGAGAGACCCAGTACTTC.

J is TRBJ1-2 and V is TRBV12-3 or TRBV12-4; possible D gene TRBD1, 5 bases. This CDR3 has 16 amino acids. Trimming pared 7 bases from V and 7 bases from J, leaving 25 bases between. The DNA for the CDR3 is TGTGCCAGCACCCCTGGAGGGGTGGGGGTCACTCGTGGCTACACCTTC. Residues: CASTPGGVGVTRGYTF.

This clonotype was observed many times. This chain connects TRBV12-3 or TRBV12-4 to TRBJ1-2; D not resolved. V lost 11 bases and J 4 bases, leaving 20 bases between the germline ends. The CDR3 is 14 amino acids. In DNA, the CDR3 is TGTGCCTCATCACCGGGAGACCGACTCTATGGCTACACCTTC. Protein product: CASSPGDRLYGYTF.

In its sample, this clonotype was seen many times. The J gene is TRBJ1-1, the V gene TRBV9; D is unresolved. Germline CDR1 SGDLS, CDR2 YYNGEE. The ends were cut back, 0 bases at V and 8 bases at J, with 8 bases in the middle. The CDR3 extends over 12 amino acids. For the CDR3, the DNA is TGTGCCAGCAGCGTAGCCATGGGGGAAGCTTTCTTT. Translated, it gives CASSVAMGEAFF.

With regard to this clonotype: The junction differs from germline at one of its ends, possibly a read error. The CDR3 DNA follows: TGCGCCAGCAGCCCGGGGGACAGGGACCATGAGACCCAGTACTTC. This codes for CASSPGDRDHETQYF. The chain carries TRBV5-1 and TRBJ2-5; 9 bases agree with TRBD1. This CDR3 is built from 15 residues. The germline CDR1 and CDR2 sequences are SGHRS and YFSETQ.

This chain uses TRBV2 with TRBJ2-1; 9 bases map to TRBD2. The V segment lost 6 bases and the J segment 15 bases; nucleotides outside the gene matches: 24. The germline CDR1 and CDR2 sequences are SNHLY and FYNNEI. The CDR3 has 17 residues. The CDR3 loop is CASSLTPTPGTSHQWFF. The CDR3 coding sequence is TGTGCCAGCAGCTTAACTCCTACCCCCGGGACTAGCCACCAGTGGTTCTTC.

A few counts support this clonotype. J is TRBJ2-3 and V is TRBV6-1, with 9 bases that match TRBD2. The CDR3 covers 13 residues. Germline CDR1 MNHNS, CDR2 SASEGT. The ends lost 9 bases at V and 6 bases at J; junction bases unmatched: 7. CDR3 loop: CASYLAGRDTQYF. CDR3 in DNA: TGTGCCAGTTACCTAGCGGGAAGGGATACGCAGTATTTT.

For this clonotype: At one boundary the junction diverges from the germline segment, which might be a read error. CDR3 sequence reads: CASSQERGDRNERLFF. The CDR3 nucleotides read TGCGCCAGCAGCCAAGAGAGAGGGGATCGGAATGAAAGACTGTTTTTT. The chain has TRBV4-1 and TRBJ1-4; tentatively, D is TRBD1 (5 bases). This CDR3 contains 16 residues. CDR1 and CDR2 from the germline V gene are MGHRA and YSYEKL.

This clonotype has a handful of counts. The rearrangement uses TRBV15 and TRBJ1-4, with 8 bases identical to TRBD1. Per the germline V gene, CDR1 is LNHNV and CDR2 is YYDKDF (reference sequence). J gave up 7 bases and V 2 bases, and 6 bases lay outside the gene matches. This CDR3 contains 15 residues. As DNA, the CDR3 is TGTGCCACCAGCAGACCAGGACAGGGCCCTGAAAAACTGTTTTTT. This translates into CATSRPGQGPEKLFF.

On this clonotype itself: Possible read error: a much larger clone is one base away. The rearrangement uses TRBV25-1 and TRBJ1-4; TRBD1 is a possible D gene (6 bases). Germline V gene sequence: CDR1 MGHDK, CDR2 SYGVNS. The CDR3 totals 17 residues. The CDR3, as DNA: TGTACCAGCAGTACCCCCGGGACAAGGATGGGTAATGAAAAACTGTTTTTT. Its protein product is CTSSTPGTRMGNEKLFF.

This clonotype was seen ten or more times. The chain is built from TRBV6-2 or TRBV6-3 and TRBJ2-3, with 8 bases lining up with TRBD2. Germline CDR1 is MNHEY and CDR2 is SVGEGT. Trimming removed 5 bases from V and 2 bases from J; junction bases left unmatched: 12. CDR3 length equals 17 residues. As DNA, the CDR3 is TGTGCCAGCAGTGAAGAGGGAAGCGGGAGAAACACAGATACGCAGTATTTT. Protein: CASSEEGSGRNTDTQYF.

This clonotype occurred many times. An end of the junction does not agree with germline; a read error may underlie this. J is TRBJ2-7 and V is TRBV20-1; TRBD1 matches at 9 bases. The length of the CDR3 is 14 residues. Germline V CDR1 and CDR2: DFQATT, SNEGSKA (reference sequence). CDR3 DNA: TGCAGTGCAGCCCCGGGACAGGGATCCTTCGAGCAGTACTTC. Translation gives CSAAPGQGSFEQYF.

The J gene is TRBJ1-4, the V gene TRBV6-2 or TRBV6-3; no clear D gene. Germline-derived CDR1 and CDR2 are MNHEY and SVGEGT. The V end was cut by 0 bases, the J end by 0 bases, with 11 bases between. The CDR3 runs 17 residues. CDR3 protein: CASSYSAREATNEKLFF. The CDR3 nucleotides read TGTGCCAGCAGTTACTCGGCAAGAGAAGCAACTAATGAAAAACTGTTTTTT.

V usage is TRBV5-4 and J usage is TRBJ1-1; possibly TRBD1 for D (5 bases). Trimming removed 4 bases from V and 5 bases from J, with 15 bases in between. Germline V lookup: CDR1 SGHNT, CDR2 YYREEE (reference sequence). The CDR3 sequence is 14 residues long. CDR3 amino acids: CASSPEGYATEAFF. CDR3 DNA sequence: TGTGCCAGCAGCCCGGAGGGGTATGCTACTGAAGCTTTCTTT. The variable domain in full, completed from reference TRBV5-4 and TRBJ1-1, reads ETGVTQSPTHLIKTRGQQVTLRCSSQSGHNTVSWYQQALGQGPQFIFQYYREEENGRGNFPPRFSGLQFPNYSSELNVNALELDDSALYLCASSPEGYATEAFFGQGTRLTVV.